There are a few counts of the clone carrying this T cell receptor (beta chain). As yet, its antigen is unknown. This record belongs to a study of cytomegalovirus exposure and HLA in healthy donors. Study-level results: Specificity of a few CMV-associated chains for CMV antigens was verified in vitro. A list of roughly 160 TCR beta chains associated with cytomegalovirus was given. The classifier reportedly diagnosed cytomegalovirus status with high specificity and sensitivity.

TCRdb keeps only in-frame clones here, not all; method: immunoSEQ multiplex PCR. The sample contains 250,000 to 350,000 clones, 88% of which appear only once. The sample comprised PBMCs. This TCR derives from a woman younger than 35 in good health and CMV-seronegative.

The CDR3 reads CASSERRSSGANVLTF. DNA for the CDR3: TGTGCCAGCAGCGAAAGACGGAGCTCTGGGGCCAACGTCCTGACTTTC. The chain joins TRBV7-6 to TRBJ2-6; no definite D call. Germline assignment: CDR1 SGHVS and CDR2 FNYEAQ. V was clipped by 5 bases and J by 0 bases, with 11 bases between them. The CDR3 extends over 16 amino acids.